A single sample gave rise to the 31 T cell receptor beta chains below, sequenced in a study of shared clonotypes between healthy human individuals. This table comes from immunoSEQ multiplex PCR, and its TCRdb copy is limited to in-frame clones, with some not included. The repertoire holds around 500,000 clones, with about 76% as singletons. Sequencing was carried out using PBMCs. The receptors come from a woman aged 40 to 55 in good health. Some clones in this sample may be carry-over from other donors' samples.

The gene calls are TRBV7-2 and TRBJ1-3; weak D call: TRBD1 (5 bases). The CDR3 extends over 16 amino acids. Germline V gene sequence: CDR1 SGHTA, CDR2 FQGNSA. V was pared by 2 bases and J by 4 bases, with 15 bases between. CDR3 nucleotides: TGTGCCAGCAGCTTACAGGGTACTCGTGTGGGAAACACCATATATTTT. Amino acids: CASSLQGTRVGNTIYF. Drawing the rest from reference TRBV7-2 and TRBJ1-3, the complete variable domain is GAGVSQSPSNKVTEKGKDVELRCDPISGHTALYWYRQSLGQGLEFLIYFQGNSAPDKSGLPSDRFSAERTGGSVSTLTIQRTQQEDSAVYLCASSLQGTRVGNTIYFGEGSWLTVV.

The chain combines TRBV5-1 with TRBJ2-5, with D possibly TRBD2 on 6 matching bases. Germline V gene data show CDR1 as SGHRS and CDR2 as YFSETQ. Trimming took off 3 bases at V and 2 bases at J, with 8 bases between the two ends. The length of the CDR3 is 13 residues. The CDR3: CASSWGLQETQYF. The CDR3 nucleotides read TGCGCCAGCAGCTGGGGACTGCAAGAGACCCAGTACTTC.

The chain couples TRBV5-5 to TRBJ2-7, with D perhaps TRBD1 (6 bases). This CDR3 has 14 residues. V lost 7 bases and J lost 3, with 17 bases in between. Per the germline V gene, CDR1 is SGHKS and CDR2 is YYEKEE (reference sequence). In DNA, the CDR3 is TGTGCCAGCCGCCCCGGTATAGGGGGCTACGAGCAGTACTTC. It specifies CASRPGIGGYEQYF.

This clone was seen just once. V gene TRBV4-3 combines with J gene TRBJ1-1; TRBD1 matches at 7 bases. J lost 5 bases, V lost 0 bases, and 3 bases had no gene match. There are 14 residues in the CDR3. CDR1 and CDR2 (germline): LGHNA, YSLEER. DNA for the CDR3: TGCGCCAGCAGCCAAGATTCACAGGGGACTGAAGCTTTCTTT. This translates into CASSQDSQGTEAFF.

The J gene is TRBJ1-2, the V gene TRBV7-7, with D unresolved. The CDR3 covers 16 residues. The germline CDR1 and CDR2 sequences are SSHAT and FNYEAQ (reference sequence). V shed 1 base and J shed 7 bases, with 19 bases lying between them. The CDR3, as DNA: TGTGCCAGCAGCTTAGGGGCCAAGCGGGTTGTCGGTGGCTACACCTTC. The encoded protein is CASSLGAKRVVGGYTF.

This clone has only one observation. V usage is TRBV4-1 and J usage is TRBJ1-5, with 9 bases lining up with TRBD1. This CDR3 has 14 amino acids. The ends lost 4 bases at V and 5 bases at J; junction bases unmatched: 3. Looked up from germline, CDR1 is MGHRA and CDR2 is YSYEKL. The CDR3 reads CASSPWDRDQPQHF. The CDR3, as DNA: TGCGCCAGCAGCCCCTGGGACAGGGATCAGCCCCAGCATTTT.

The chain combines TRBV7-8 with TRBJ2-5, with 7 bases matching TRBD2. Germline V gene sequence: CDR1 SGHVS, CDR2 FQNEAQ. Trimming removed 1 base from V and 5 bases from J; junction bases left unmatched: 4. This CDR3 has 14 amino acids. The CDR3 DNA follows: TGTGCCAGCAGCTTAGAACTAGCGATGGAGACCCAGTACTTC. Its protein is CASSLELAMETQYF. Together with reference TRBV7-8 and TRBJ2-5, the CDR3 gives the full variable domain: GAGVSQSPRYKVAKRGQDVALRCDPISGHVSLFWYQQALGQGPEFLTYFQNEAQLDKSGLPSDRFFAERPEGSVSTLKIQRTQQEDSAVYLCASSLELAMETQYFGPGTRLLVL.

This sequence joins TRBV5-1 and TRBJ2-1; 13 nucleotides agree with TRBD2. The germline CDR1 and CDR2 sequences are SGHRS and YFSETQ. Losses at the gene ends were 4 bases for V and 8 bases for J; bases not matched to a gene: 6. This CDR3 is 15 amino acids long. The CDR3 reads CASSLGLAGFDEQFF. The DNA for the CDR3 is TGCGCCAGCAGCCTGGGACTAGCGGGATTTGATGAGCAGTTCTTC.

A single count supports this clone. The V and J genes are TRBV7-3 and TRBJ2-1; 14 bases map to TRBD2. The germline CDR1 and CDR2 sequences are SGHTA and FQGTGA. CDR3 length: 15 amino acids. The J segment lost 10 bases and the V segment lost 3 bases, leaving 5 bases of the junction unmatched. CDR3 in amino acids: CASSLGLAGETEQFF. CDR3 DNA sequence: TGTGCCAGCAGCTTGGGACTAGCGGGAGAAACAGAGCAGTTCTTC. Supplemented by reference TRBV7-3 and TRBJ2-1, the full variable domain reads GAGVSQTPSNKVTEKGKYVELRCDPISGHTALYWYRQSLGQGPEFLIYFQGTGAADDSGLPNDRFFAVRPEGSVSTLKIQRTERGDSAVYLCASSLGLAGETEQFFGPGTRLTVL.

The genes are TRBV1 and TRBJ2-4. TRBV1 is a pseudogene. This CDR3 spans 15 amino acids. The CDR3 DNA sequence: TGCACCAGCAGCCAAGAAGGGTTTGGCAAAAACATTCAGTACTTC. Translating it yields CTSSQEGFGKNIQYF.

A few counts support this clone. The CDR3 DNA follows: TGTGCCAGCAGAAGGGACAGATTCTTAGACCAAGAGACCCAGTACTTC. Its protein product is CASRRDRFLDQETQYF. J is TRBJ2-5 and V is TRBV11-1; TRBD1 agrees at 7 bases. The CDR3 covers 16 residues. In germline, CDR1 is SGHAT, CDR2 FQDESV (reference sequence). The J segment lost 0 bases and the V segment lost 6 bases, leaving 10 bases of the junction unmatched.

The J gene is TRBJ1-2, the V gene TRBV21-1; TRBD1 is the table's D call, not checked against the DNA. TRBV21-1 is termed a pseudogene. CDR3 size: 11 residues. CDR3 residues: CASSPSLQGCF. The DNA of the CDR3 is TGTGCCAGCAGCCCAAGTCTCCAGGGGTGCTTC.

This chain links TRBV29-1 with TRBJ1-2; D is unresolved. Trimming removed 2 bases from V and 4 bases from J, with 11 bases in between. The CDR3 is made up of 13 amino acids. The germline V gene encodes CDR1 SQVTM and CDR2 ANQGSEA. CDR3 sequence (DNA): TGCAGCGTTGAATGGCAGGAGATCTATGGCTACACCTTC. It translates to CSVEWQEIYGYTF.

This clone was found a few times. The gene calls are TRBV7-9 and TRBJ1-2, with 9 bases aligning to TRBD1. Germline CDR1 and CDR2: SEHNR and FQNEAQ (reference sequence). This CDR3 comprises 15 residues. J lost 4 bases, V lost 9 bases, and 12 bases had no gene match. The chain's CDR3 is CASQHTGGDPYGYTF. The CDR3 coding sequence is TGTGCCAGTCAACACACAGGGGGCGACCCCTATGGCTACACCTTC. Combining the CDR3 with reference TRBV7-9 and TRBJ1-2 gives the whole variable domain DTGVSQNPRHKITKRGQNVTFRCDPISEHNRLYWYRQTLGQGPEFLTYFQNEAQLEKSRLLSDRFSAERPKGSFSTLEIQRTEQGDSAMYLCASQHTGGDPYGYTFGSGTRLTVV.

V gene TRBV7-9 combines with J gene TRBJ2-5; D gene ambiguous. The CDR3 extends over 12 amino acids. The V end lost 5 bases, the J end lost 4 bases, and 8 bases lay between the germline ends. Germline loops: CDR1 SEHNR, CDR2 FQNEAQ (reference sequence). In nucleotides, the CDR3 is TGTGCCAGCAGCGCCCTTAGAGAGACCCAGTACTTC. Translating gives CASSALRETQYF.

The count of this clone is one. V gene TRBV30 combines with J gene TRBJ2-7; D may be TRBD1 or TRBD2 (5 bases each). The germline V gene has CDR1 GTSNPN and CDR2 SVGIG (reference sequence). The length of the CDR3 is 13 residues. Deletions cut 7 bases from V and 3 bases from J, with 16 bases between. CDR3 amino acids: CAYTGTGNYEQYF. As DNA, the CDR3 is TGTGCCTACACCGGGACGGGAAACTACGAGCAGTACTTC. The whole variable domain, remainder taken from reference TRBV30 and TRBJ2-7, is SQTIHQWPATLVQPVGSPLSLECTVEGTSNPNLYWYRQAAGRGLQLLFYSVGIGQISSEVPQNLSASRPQDRQFILSSKKLLLSDSGFYLCAYTGTGNYEQYFGPGTRLTVT.

For the CDR3, the DNA is TGTGCCAGCAGCTTAAGGGGACAGGGTGTTGGATACAATGAGCAGTTCTTC. It translates to CASSLRGQGVGYNEQFF. J is TRBJ2-1 and V is TRBV7-2, with 9 bases fitting TRBD1. CDR3 length: 17 residues. V lost 2 bases, J lost 4 bases, and 9 bases stayed unmatched. The V gene's germline CDR1 is SGHTA and CDR2 FQGNSA.

J is TRBJ2-5 and V is TRBV7-3; 7 nucleotides agree with TRBD2. Germline trimming cut 2 bases from V and 5 bases from J; bases unmatched to any gene: 8. This CDR3 has 15 amino acids. Germline loops: CDR1 SGHTA, CDR2 FQGTGA. CDR3 sequence reads: CASSLSGTGGETQYF. Written as DNA, the CDR3 is TGTGCCAGCAGCTTATCTGGCACGGGAGGCGAGACCCAGTACTTC. The full variable domain, with the rest looked up from reference TRBV7-3 and TRBJ2-5, is GAGVSQTPSNKVTEKGKYVELRCDPISGHTALYWYRQSLGQGPEFLIYFQGTGAADDSGLPNDRFFAVRPEGSVSTLKIQRTERGDSAVYLCASSLSGTGGETQYFGPGTRLLVL.

The chain joins TRBV9 to TRBJ2-2; D unclear. The germline V gene has CDR1 SGDLS and CDR2 YYNGEE. Trimming cost V 3 bases and J 6 bases, with 6 bases left between them. The CDR3 runs to 12 residues. The CDR3 bases are TGTGCCAGCAGCGCACCCCCCGGGGAGCTGTTTTTT. Encoded protein: CASSAPPGELFF. The full variable domain, in which reference TRBV9 and TRBJ2-2 provide the parts outside the CDR3, is DSGVTQTPKHLITATGQRVTLRCSPRSGDLSVYWYQQSLDQGLQFLIQYYNGEERAKGNILERFSAQQFPDLHSELNLSSLELGDSALYFCASSAPPGELFFGEGSRLTVL.

This chain connects TRBV7-2 to TRBJ2-3; D not resolved. V was clipped by 1 base and J by 2 bases, with 7 bases between them. The CDR3 sequence is 14 residues long. CDR1 and CDR2 (germline): SGHTA, FQGNSA. CDR3 region: CASSLDWNTDTQYF. The CDR3 bases are TGTGCCAGCAGCTTAGACTGGAACACAGATACGCAGTATTTT.

This chain links TRBV28 with TRBJ2-7; D is unresolved. The V end lost 6 bases, the J end lost 3 bases, and 15 bases lay between the germline ends. Germline-derived CDR1 and CDR2 are MDHEN and SYDVKM. CDR3 size: 14 residues. As DNA, the CDR3 is TGTGCCAGCAGCCCGCACCAAGATAGCTACGAGCAGTACTTC. Protein product: CASSPHQDSYEQYF.

This chain links TRBV18 with TRBJ2-7; 9 bases map to TRBD1. The V and J ends lost 6 bases and 7 bases, in that order; junction bases with no gene match: 10. In germline, CDR1 is KGHSH, CDR2 LQKENI. The CDR3 extends over 14 amino acids. This CDR3 is CASSPDRGWREQYF. In nucleotides, the CDR3 is TGTGCCAGCTCTCCGGACAGGGGTTGGAGAGAGCAGTACTTC.

The J gene is TRBJ2-1, the V gene TRBV10-3; 9 bases align to TRBD2. CDR3 length: 14 amino acids. With 6 bases clipped from V and 8 bases from J, the junction kept 8 bases outside the gene matches. Germline assignment: CDR1 ENHRY and CDR2 SYGVKD. CDR3 sequence (DNA): TGTGCCATCAGGACTAGCGGTGTACGGGATGAGCAGTTCTTC. Translated: CAIRTSGVRDEQFF.

This clone was recorded once. The V gene is TRBV7-6, the J gene TRBJ2-1; possibly TRBD1 for D (6 bases). With 1 base removed from V and 1 base from J, the gap between germline ends came to 14 bases. The length of the CDR3 is 17 residues. In germline, CDR1 is SGHVS, CDR2 FNYEAQ. This chain's CDR3 is CASSLEVGQGSYNEQFF. The CDR3 DNA reads as TGTGCCAGCAGCTTAGAGGTAGGGCAGGGGTCCTACAATGAGCAGTTCTTC.

The chain joins TRBV4-1 to TRBJ2-1; 7 bases fit TRBD2. The junction had 0 bases not matched to a gene; V was cut back by 0 bases and J by 1 base. The CDR3 has 15 amino acids. Germline V gene sequence: CDR1 MGHRA, CDR2 YSYEKL. CDR3 sequence reads: CASSQEGGSYNEQFF. For the CDR3, the DNA is TGCGCCAGCAGCCAAGAGGGGGGGTCCTACAATGAGCAGTTCTTC.

V and J are TRBV25-1 and TRBJ1-1; D is undetermined. Trimming cost V 0 bases and J 1 base, with 9 bases left between them. The germline gives CDR1 MGHDK, CDR2 SYGVNS. The CDR3 sequence is 15 residues long. The CDR3 bases are TGTGCCAGCAGTGAATATCGATCTGGGAACACTGAAGCTTTCTTT. This encodes CASSEYRSGNTEAFF. Together with reference TRBV25-1 and TRBJ1-1, the CDR3 gives the full variable domain: EADIYQTPRYLVIGTGKKITLECSQTMGHDKMYWYQQDPGMELHLIHYSYGVNSTEKGDLSSESTVSRIRTEHFPLTLESARPSHTSQYLCASSEYRSGNTEAFFGQGTRLTVV.

In regard to this clone: In the same sample, other DNA sequences code for this CDR3. The rearrangement links TRBV6-5 to TRBJ1-2, with a weak D call TRBD1 (6 bases). This CDR3 has 14 amino acids. The ends were cut back, 6 bases at V and 4 bases at J, with 15 bases in the middle. Germline V gene data show CDR1 as MNHEY and CDR2 as SVGAGI. The CDR3 nucleotides are TGTGCCAGCAGGATACCGGGACAAGGCTATGGCTACACCTTC. Translated, it gives CASRIPGQGYGYTF.

This clone occurred once. Here the CDR3 reads CASSQSTGNQPQHF. The CDR3 nucleotides are TGTGCCAGCAGTCAATCCACAGGCAATCAGCCCCAGCATTTT. The chain combines TRBV7-9 with TRBJ1-5, with no clear D. Trimming pared 6 bases from V and 2 bases from J, leaving 11 bases between. The germline CDR1 and CDR2 sequences are SEHNR and FQNEAQ (reference sequence). The length of the CDR3 is 14 residues.

The gene calls are TRBV6-1 and TRBJ2-1; 11 bases are shared with TRBD2. The CDR3 spans 14 residues. CDR1 is MNHNS and CDR2 is SASEGT in the germline V gene. The V and J ends lost 8 bases and 8 bases, in that order; junction bases with no gene match: 8. This chain's CDR3 is CASALSGRAYEQFF. Written as DNA, the CDR3 is TGTGCCAGCGCCCTTAGCGGGAGGGCCTATGAGCAGTTCTTC.

This chain links TRBV27 with TRBJ2-7; a possible D gene is TRBD2 (6 bases). Between the trimmed V and J ends, which lost 2 bases and 2 bases, there was a span of 13 bases. This CDR3 is built from 15 residues. The germline gives CDR1 MNHEY, CDR2 SMNVEV (reference sequence). This CDR3 is CASSLRLGVTYEQYF. DNA for the CDR3: TGTGCCAGCAGTTTACGACTAGGGGTAACCTACGAGCAGTACTTC.

J is TRBJ2-2 and V is TRBV10-2; 7 positions agree with TRBD2. CDR1 and CDR2 from the germline V gene are WSHSY and SAAADI. Germline trimming cut 6 bases from V and 5 bases from J; bases unmatched to any gene: 6. CDR3 length: 14 residues. The CDR3 loop reads CASRGSGTTGELFF. For the CDR3, the DNA is TGCGCCAGCAGGGGGAGCGGGACGACCGGGGAGCTGTTTTTT.